What follows are 7 T cell receptor beta chains derived from one specimen sequenced in a study of T cells in Graves' hyperthyroidism and ophthalmopathy. RNA transcripts served as the template for amplifying TCR beta CDR3 regions. During a first-round RT-PCR of the TCR CDR3, the HTBI primer set was used. TCRdb re-derived calls from the multiplex PCR reads in MiXCR, one entry per CDR3 protein. The table shows approximately 610,000 distinct CDR3 sequences, with roughly 17% occurring only once. The sample consisted of blood. The receptor source for this set is a woman under 30 with Graves' hyperthyroidism.

This clonotype occurred a few times. The chain joins TRBV6-2 or TRBV6-3 to TRBJ1-5; D is perhaps TRBD1 (6 bases). Trimming left V 6 bases short and J 0 bases short, with 24 bases between. Germline V CDR1 and CDR2: MNHEY, SVGEGT. This CDR3 is 19 amino acids long. CDR3 amino acids: CASRPQPKTTGPSNQPQHF. As DNA, the CDR3 is TGTGCCAGCAGACCGCAACCAAAAACGACAGGTCCTAGCAATCAGCCCCAGCATTTT.

This clonotype was seen repeatedly, ten times or more. The rearrangement links TRBV7-9 to TRBJ2-1; the D gene could be TRBD1 or TRBD2 (5 bases each). CDR1 and CDR2 from the germline V gene are SEHNR and FQNEAQ (reference sequence). This CDR3 region has 18 residues. Trimming removed 2 bases from V and 3 bases from J, with 20 bases in between. The CDR3: CASSLRGAGRRRYNEQFF. The CDR3 DNA reads as TGTGCCAGCAGCTTAAGAGGGGCAGGCCGTCGCCGCTACAATGAGCAGTTCTTC.

There are many counts of this clonotype. The chain uses TRBV2 and TRBJ1-5; D gene uncertain. V was cut by 4 bases and J by 6 bases, with 13 bases left in between. The CDR3 extends over 14 amino acids. Germline CDR1 SNHLY, CDR2 FYNNEI. CDR3 bases: TGTGCCAGCAGTGGCCTGGGTTTGAGTCAGCCCCAGCATTTT. Its protein is CASSGLGLSQPQHF.

This clonotype was picked up a small number of times. The V call is TRBV10-3, the J call TRBJ1-1; tentative D call: TRBD1 (5 bases). V lost 4 bases to trimming and J lost 1 base, with 13 bases between them. The CDR3 loop spans 15 amino acids. CDR1 and CDR2 from the germline V gene are ENHRY and SYGVKD. CDR3 nucleotide sequence: TGTGCCATCAGTGCGGAAGCAGGGTGGAACACTGAAGCTTTCTTT. The encoded protein is CAISAEAGWNTEAFF.

This clonotype has only a few counts. V and J are TRBV19 and TRBJ2-6; no clear D gene. The CDR3 is made up of 16 amino acids. V was cut by 3 bases and J by 2 bases, with 11 bases left in between. Per the germline V gene, CDR1 is LNHDA and CDR2 is SQIVND (reference sequence). The CDR3 DNA is TGTGCCAGTAGTATTGCGATTGGGACTGGGGCCAACGTCCTGACTTTC. It is translated as CASSIAIGTGANVLTF.

The V call is TRBV14, the J call TRBJ2-7, with D hard to call. Trimming removed 0 bases at V and 0 bases at J, with 9 bases between. Germline V lookup: CDR1 SGHDN, CDR2 FVKESK. The CDR3 is 15 residues long. The CDR3 loop is CASSQDLGGSYEQYF. The CDR3 DNA reads as TGTGCCAGCAGCCAAGATCTGGGCGGCTCCTACGAGCAGTACTTC.

This clonotype was seen at least ten times. The chain recombines TRBV2 with TRBJ2-7; D perhaps matches TRBD2 (5 bases). The V gene lost 10 bases and the J gene lost 2 bases, with 15 bases spanning the gap. Germline lookup yields CDR1 SNHLY and CDR2 FYNNEI. The CDR3 sequence is 13 residues long. The CDR3 region is CATLGEAPYEQYF. CDR3 DNA: TGTGCCACCTTGGGAGAGGCCCCCTACGAGCAGTACTTC. Supplemented by reference TRBV2 and TRBJ2-7, the full variable domain reads EPEVTQTPSHQVTQMGQEVILRCVPISNHLYFYWYRQILGQKVEFLVSFYNNEISEKSEIFDDQFSVERPDGSNFTLKIRSTKLEDSAMYFCATLGEAPYEQYFGPGTRLTVT.